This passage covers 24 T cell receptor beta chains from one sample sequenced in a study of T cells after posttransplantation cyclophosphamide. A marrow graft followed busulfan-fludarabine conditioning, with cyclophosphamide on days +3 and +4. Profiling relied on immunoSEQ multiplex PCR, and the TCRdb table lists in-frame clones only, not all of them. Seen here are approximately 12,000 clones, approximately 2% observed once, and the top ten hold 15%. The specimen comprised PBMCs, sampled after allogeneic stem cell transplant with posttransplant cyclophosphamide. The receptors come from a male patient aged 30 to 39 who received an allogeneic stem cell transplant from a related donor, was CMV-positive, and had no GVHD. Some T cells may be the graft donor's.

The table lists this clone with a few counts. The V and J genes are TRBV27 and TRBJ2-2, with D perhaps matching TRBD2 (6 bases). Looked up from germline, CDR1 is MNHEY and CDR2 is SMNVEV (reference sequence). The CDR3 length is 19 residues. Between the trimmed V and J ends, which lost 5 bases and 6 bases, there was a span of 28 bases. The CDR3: CASSPSFAGRTRRAGELFF. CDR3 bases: TGTGCCAGCAGTCCTTCCTTCGCGGGGAGAACTAGAAGGGCCGGGGAGCTGTTTTTT.

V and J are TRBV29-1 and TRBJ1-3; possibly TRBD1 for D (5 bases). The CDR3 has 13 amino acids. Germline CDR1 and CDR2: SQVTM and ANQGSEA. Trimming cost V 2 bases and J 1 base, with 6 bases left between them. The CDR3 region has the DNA TGCAGCGTTGAACGACAGTCTGGAAACACCATATATTTT. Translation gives CSVERQSGNTIYF. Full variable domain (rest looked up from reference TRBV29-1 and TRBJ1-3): SAVISQKPSRDICQRGTSLTIQCQVDSQVTMMFWYRQQPGQSLTLIATANQGSEATYESGFVIDKFPISRPNLTFSTLTVSNMSPEDSSIYLCSVERQSGNTIYFGEGSWLTVV.

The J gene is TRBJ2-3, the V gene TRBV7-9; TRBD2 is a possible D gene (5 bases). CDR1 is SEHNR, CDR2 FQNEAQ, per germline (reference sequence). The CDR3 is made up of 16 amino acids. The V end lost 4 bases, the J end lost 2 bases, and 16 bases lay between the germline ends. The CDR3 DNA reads TGTGCCAGCAGCTCGGTTGGGAGCGTGTTCACAGATACGCAGTATTTT. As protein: CASSSVGSVFTDTQYF.

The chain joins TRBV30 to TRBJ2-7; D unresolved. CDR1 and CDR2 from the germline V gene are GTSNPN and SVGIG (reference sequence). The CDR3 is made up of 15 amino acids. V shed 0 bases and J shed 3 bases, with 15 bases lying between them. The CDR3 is CAWSVQSRSGYEQYF. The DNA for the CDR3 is TGTGCCTGGAGTGTACAATCTAGAAGTGGCTACGAGCAGTACTTC.

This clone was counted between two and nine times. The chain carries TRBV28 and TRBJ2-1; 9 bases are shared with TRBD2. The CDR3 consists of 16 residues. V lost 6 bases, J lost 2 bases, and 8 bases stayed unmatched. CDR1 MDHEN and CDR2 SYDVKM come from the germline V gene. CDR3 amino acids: CASRPAGGSTYNEQFF. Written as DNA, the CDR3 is TGTGCCAGCAGACCAGCGGGAGGTTCGACCTACAATGAGCAGTTCTTC.

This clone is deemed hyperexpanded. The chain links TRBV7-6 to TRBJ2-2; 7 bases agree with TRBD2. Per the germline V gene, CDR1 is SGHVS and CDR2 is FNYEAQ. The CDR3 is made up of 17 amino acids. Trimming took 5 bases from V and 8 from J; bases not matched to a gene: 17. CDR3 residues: CASSPTSSTSLAGELFF. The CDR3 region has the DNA TGTGCCAGCAGCCCGACGTCGTCGACTAGCTTGGCGGGGGAGCTGTTTTTT. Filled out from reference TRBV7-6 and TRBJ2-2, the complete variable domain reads GAGVSQSPRYKVTKRGQDVALRCDPISGHVSLYWYRQALGQGPEFLTYFNYEAQQDKSGLPNDRFSAERPEGSISTLTIQRTEQRDSAMYRCASSPTSSTSLAGELFFGEGSRLTVL.

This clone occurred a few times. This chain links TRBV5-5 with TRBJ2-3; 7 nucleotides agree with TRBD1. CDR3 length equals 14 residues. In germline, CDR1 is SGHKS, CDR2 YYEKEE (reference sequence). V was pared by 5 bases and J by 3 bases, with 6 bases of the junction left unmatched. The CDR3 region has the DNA TGTGCCAGCAGGAAGGGGGCAAGTACAGATACGCAGTATTTT. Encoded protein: CASRKGASTDTQYF.

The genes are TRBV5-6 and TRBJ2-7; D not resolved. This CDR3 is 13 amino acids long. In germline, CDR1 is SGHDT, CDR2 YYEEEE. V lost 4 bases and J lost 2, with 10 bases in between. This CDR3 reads CASSVKTTYEQYF. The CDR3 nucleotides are TGTGCCAGCAGCGTGAAGACAACCTACGAGCAGTACTTC. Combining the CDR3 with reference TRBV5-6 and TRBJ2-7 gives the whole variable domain DAGVTQSPTHLIKTRGQQVTLRCSPKSGHDTVSWYQQALGQGPQFIFQYYEEEERQRGNFPDRFSGHQFPNYSSELNVNALLLGDSALYLCASSVKTTYEQYFGPGTRLTVT.

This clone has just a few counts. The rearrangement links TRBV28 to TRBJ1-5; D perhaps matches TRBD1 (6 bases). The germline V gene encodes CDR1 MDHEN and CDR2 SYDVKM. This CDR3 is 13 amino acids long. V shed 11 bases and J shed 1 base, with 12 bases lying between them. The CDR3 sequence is CAGNTGSNQPQHF. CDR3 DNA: TGTGCCGGAAACACAGGGAGCAATCAGCCCCAGCATTTT.

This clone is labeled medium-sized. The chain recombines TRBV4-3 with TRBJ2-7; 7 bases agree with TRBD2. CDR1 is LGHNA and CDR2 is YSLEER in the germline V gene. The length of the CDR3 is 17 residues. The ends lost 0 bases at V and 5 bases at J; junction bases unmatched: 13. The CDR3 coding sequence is TGCGCCAGCAGCCAAGAAGCGACTAGCTTCGGTCTCCACGAGCAGTACTTC. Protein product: CASSQEATSFGLHEQYF.

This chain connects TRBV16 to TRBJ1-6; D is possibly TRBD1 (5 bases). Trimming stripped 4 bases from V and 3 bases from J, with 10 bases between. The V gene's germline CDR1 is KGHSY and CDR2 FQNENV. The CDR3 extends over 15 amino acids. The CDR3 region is CASSRQSNYNSPLHF. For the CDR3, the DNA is TGTGCCAGCAGCCGACAGTCCAACTATAATTCACCCCTCCACTTT.

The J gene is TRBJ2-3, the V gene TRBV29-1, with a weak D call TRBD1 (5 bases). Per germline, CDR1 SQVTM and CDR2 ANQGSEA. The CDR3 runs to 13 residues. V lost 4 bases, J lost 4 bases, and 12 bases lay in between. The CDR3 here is CSVVGQKADTQYF. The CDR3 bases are TGCAGCGTTGTGGGGCAAAAGGCAGATACGCAGTATTTT.

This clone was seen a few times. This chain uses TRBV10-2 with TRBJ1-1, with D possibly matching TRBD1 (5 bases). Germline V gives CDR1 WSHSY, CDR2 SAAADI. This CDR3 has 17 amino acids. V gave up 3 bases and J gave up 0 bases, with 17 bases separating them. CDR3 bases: TGCGCCAGCAGTGATTGGGGAGGGACCCACATGAACACTGAAGCTTTCTTT. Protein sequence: CASSDWGGTHMNTEAFF.

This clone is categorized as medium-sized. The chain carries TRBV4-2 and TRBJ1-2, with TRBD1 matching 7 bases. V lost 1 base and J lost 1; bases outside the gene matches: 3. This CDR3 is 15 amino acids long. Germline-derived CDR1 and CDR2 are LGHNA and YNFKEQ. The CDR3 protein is CASSQGQGDNYGYTF. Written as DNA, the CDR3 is TGTGCCAGCAGCCAAGGACAGGGAGATAACTATGGCTACACCTTC.

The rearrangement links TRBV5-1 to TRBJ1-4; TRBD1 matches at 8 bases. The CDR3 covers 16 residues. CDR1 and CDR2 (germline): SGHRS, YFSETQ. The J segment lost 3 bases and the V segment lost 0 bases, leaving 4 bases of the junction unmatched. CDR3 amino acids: CASSLVQGAANEKLFF. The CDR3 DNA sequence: TGCGCCAGCAGCTTGGTGCAGGGGGCAGCTAATGAAAAACTGTTTTTT.

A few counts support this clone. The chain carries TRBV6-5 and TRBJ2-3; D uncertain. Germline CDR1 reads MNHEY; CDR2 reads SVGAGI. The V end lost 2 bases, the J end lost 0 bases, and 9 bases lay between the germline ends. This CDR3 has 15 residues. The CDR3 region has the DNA TGTGCCAGCAGTTACGACCAGACTAGCACAGATACGCAGTATTTT. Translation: CASSYDQTSTDTQYF.

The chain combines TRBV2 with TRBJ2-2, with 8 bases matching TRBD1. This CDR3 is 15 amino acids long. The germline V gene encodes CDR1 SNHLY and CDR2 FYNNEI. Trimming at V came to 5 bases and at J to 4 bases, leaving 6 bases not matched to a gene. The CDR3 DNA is TGTGCCAGCAGTCCTACAGGGGGAAGCACCGGGGAGCTGTTTTTT. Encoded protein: CASSPTGGSTGELFF.

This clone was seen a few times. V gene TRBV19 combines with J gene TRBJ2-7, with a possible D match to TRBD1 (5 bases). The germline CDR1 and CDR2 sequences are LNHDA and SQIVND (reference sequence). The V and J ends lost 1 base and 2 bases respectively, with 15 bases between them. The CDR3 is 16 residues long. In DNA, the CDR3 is TGTGCCAGTAGTATAGCCCCACGGCAGGGCGCCTACGAGCAGTACTTC. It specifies CASSIAPRQGAYEQYF.

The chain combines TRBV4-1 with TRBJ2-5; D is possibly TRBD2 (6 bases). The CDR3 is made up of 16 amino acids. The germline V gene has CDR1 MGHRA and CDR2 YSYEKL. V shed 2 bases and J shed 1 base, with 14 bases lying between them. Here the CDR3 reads CASSQLWGSGQETQYF. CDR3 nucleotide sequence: TGCGCCAGCAGCCAACTCTGGGGTAGCGGCCAAGAGACCCAGTACTTC.

Written as DNA, the CDR3 is TGTGCCAGCAGCTTGGCGGGTAAGAAAAACATTCAGTACTTC. This translates into CASSLAGKKNIQYF. The chain has TRBV11-3 and TRBJ2-4; D is perhaps TRBD2 (5 bases). This CDR3 comprises 14 residues. V gave up 3 bases and J gave up 4 bases, with 10 bases separating them. The germline V gene encodes CDR1 SGHNT and CDR2 YENEEA. The complete variable domain, with remaining parts taken from reference TRBV11-3 and TRBJ2-4, reads EAGVVQSPRYKIIEKKQPVAFWCNPISGHNTLYWYLQNLGQGPELLIRYENEEAVDDSQLPKDRFSAERLKGVDSTLKIQPAELGDSAVYLCASSLAGKKNIQYFGAGTRLSVL.

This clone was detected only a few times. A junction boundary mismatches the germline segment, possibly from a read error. The CDR3: CASSFQAGGETQYF. The DNA of the CDR3 is TGTGCTAGCAGCTTTCAGGCGGGTGGCGAGACCCAGTACTTC. This sequence joins TRBV7-7 and TRBJ2-5, with D tentatively TRBD2 (5 bases). The germline CDR1 and CDR2 sequences are SSHAT and FNYEAQ (reference sequence). The CDR3 is 14 residues long.

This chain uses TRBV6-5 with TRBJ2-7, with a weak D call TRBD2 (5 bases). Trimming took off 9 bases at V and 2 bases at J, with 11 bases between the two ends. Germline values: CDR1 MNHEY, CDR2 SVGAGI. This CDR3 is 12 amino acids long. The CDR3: CASREGPYEQYF. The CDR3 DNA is TGTGCCAGTCGGGAAGGCCCCTACGAGCAGTACTTC.

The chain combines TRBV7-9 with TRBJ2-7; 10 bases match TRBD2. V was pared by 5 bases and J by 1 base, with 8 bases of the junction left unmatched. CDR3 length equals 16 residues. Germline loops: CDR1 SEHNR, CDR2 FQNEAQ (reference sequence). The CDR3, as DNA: TGTGCCAGCAGCCCTAGTCTAGCGGGAGCGTCCTACGAGCAGTACTTC. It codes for CASSPSLAGASYEQYF.

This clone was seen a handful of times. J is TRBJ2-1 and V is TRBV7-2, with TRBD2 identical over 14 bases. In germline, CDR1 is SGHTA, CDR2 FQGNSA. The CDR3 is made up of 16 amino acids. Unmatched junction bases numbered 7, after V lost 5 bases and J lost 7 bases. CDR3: CASSGPGLAGANEQFF. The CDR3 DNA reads TGTGCCAGCAGCGGACCGGGACTAGCGGGGGCTAATGAGCAGTTCTTC.